One T cell receptor (beta chain) is described in this entry. This sample is part of a study of blood T cell repertoires in COVID-19. As for the study in general: COVID-19 samples from acute and convalescent phases originated in the United States, Italy and Spain. T cells, B-cell-depleted T cells, or PBMCs provided the cDNA or gDNA that served as material.

Original processing methods: Amplification from reference gene primers served as the basis for estimated nucleated cell counts. Clones were sequenced by immunoSEQ multiplex PCR, and TCRdb holds only the in-frame ones, with some missing. V, J and clone size derive from that table, while D and trimming were established from the DNA sequence. The sample carries just over 95,000 clones, just over 90% recorded once. Germline-derived CDR1 and CDR2 are KGHSH and LQKENI. The CDR3 contains 14 residues. V was clipped by 2 bases and J by 2 bases, with 8 bases between them. Sequencing used peripheral blood. The V and J genes are TRBV18 and TRBJ2-3; maybe TRBD1 (5 bases). This clonotype was sampled from a man aged 45 to 65 with acute or convalescent COVID-19. The CDR3 DNA is TGTGCCAGCTCACCAGCAGGGAACACAGATACGCAGTATTTT. Its protein product is CASSPAGNTDTQYF.